This TCR beta chain was captured in a study of T cell repertoires in cytomegalovirus infection. Study background: Selected CMV epitopes included recently identified HLA-C-restricted ones as well as well-studied HLA-B-restricted ones. TCR beta signatures that were public indicated CMV infection and matching HLA type.

The CDR3 totals 16 residues. Germline-derived CDR1 and CDR2 are MNHEY and SMNVEV (reference sequence). The V and J ends lost 2 bases and 3 bases respectively, with 16 bases between them. Study findings and constraints: Ex vivo responses were dominated by HLA-C-restricted CMV-specific TCR beta clonotypes.

MiXCR, run by TCRdb on the reads, gives a single entry per CDR3 protein. The sample lists about 27,000 distinct CDR3 sequences; approximately 18% were seen once. About this clonotype itself: The antigen remains undetermined.

The source was CD8+ T cells from cultured PBMCs, collected from culture after CMV antigen stimulation. The chain combines TRBV27 with TRBJ1-1; D not certain. The sequence was collected from a human donor in good health (CMV status not recorded). Some clones in this sample may be carry-over from other donors' samples. The CDR3 reads CASSLIVGGPYTEAFF. CDR3 in DNA: TGTGCCAGCAGTTTAATCGTTGGCGGACCTTACACTGAAGCTTTCTTT.